This T cell receptor (beta chain) was identified during a study of blood T cell repertoires in COVID-19. Study as a whole: Acute and convalescent COVID-19 samples came from the United States, Italy and Spain. PBMCs, B-cell-depleted T cells, or T cells were the source of the cDNA or gDNA that made up the material.

V lost 0 bases and J 1 base, leaving 8 bases between the germline ends. CDR1 is SGHRS and CDR2 is YFSETQ in the germline V gene. The length of the CDR3 is 16 residues. Assay: immunoSEQ multiplex PCR; the TCRdb copy retains only in-frame clones and omits some. The sample contains some 180,000 clones, roughly four fifths of which appear only once. V gene TRBV5-1 combines with J gene TRBJ2-6; TRBD2 is a possible D gene (6 bases). The receptor's source is a human donor in a cohort sampled during active COVID-19. Sequencing was performed on peripheral blood. The CDR3 reads CASSLGRESGANVLTF. The CDR3 DNA follows: TGCGCCAGCAGCTTGGGACGGGAGTCTGGGGCCAACGTCCTGACTTTC.